These T cell receptor beta chains were read from a single sample in a study of T cell responses to AZD1222 COVID-19 vaccine. Using immunoSEQ multiplex PCR, the repertoire was profiled, and TCRdb retains in-frame clones only, with some absent. The data hold some 81,000 clones, with approximately 90% observed a single time. The sample was peripheral blood, taken 28 days after the second AZD1222 dose. The source is an adult who received the AZD1222 COVID-19 vaccine. The CDR3 runs from the conserved cysteine through the conserved F or W. A D gene is named only where the DNA matches it firmly. Size is stated for part of the rows, as once, few or many counts, or as a class when the clone is expanded.

size: .; D: .; V: TRBV28; J: TRBJ1-5; CDR3: CASRRGFSQPQHF; DNA: TGTGCCAGCCGCCGGGGATTCTCTCAGCCCCAGCATTTT
size: .; D: .; V: TRBV28; J: TRBJ1-1; CDR3: CASKKQSKAEAFF; DNA: TGTGCCAGCAAGAAACAATCGAAAGCTGAAGCTTTCTTT
size: .; D: TRBD1; V: TRBV3-1/TRBV3-2; J: TRBJ1-5; CDR3: CASSEGTGLHQPQHF; DNA: TGTGCCAGCAGCGAAGGGACAGGGCTCCATCAGCCCCAGCATTTT
size: few; D: TRBD2; V: TRBV20-1; J: TRBJ2-2; CDR3: CSASLPSGRSVGELFF; DNA: TGCAGTGCTAGTTTACCTAGCGGGAGGTCAGTCGGGGAGCTGTTTTTT
size: .; D: .; V: TRBV19; J: TRBJ1-5; CDR3: CASSIGQLSNQPQHF; DNA: TGTGCCAGTAGTATCGGTCAGCTTAGCAATCAGCCCCAGCATTTT
size: .; D: .; V: TRBV12-3/TRBV12-4; J: TRBJ2-3; CDR3: CASSAADTQYF; DNA: TGTGCCAGCAGTGCCGCTGATACGCAGTATTTT
size: .; D: TRBD1; V: TRBV18; J: TRBJ2-3; CDR3: CASSPVSGGEYTQYF; DNA: TGTGCCAGCTCGCCAGTGTCAGGGGGCGAATATACGCAGTATTTT
size: .; D: TRBD1; V: TRBV5-4; J: TRBJ1-4; CDR3: CASSPGTADEKLFF; DNA: TGTGCCAGCAGCCCCGGGACAGCTGATGAAAAACTGTTTTTT
size: once; D: TRBD1; V: TRBV28; J: TRBJ2-7; CDR3: CASSRQGGTSYEQYF; DNA: TGTGCCAGCAGTCGACAGGGTGGGACCTCCTACGAGCAGTACTTC
size: .; D: .; V: TRBV2; J: TRBJ2-6; CDR3: CASSDTESSGANVLTF; DNA: TGTGCCAGCAGTGATACCGAGAGCTCTGGGGCCAACGTCCTGACTTTC
size: .; D: .; V: TRBV9; J: TRBJ2-1; CDR3: CASSVAAGIEYNEQFF; DNA: TGTGCCAGCAGCGTAGCGGCGGGGATTGAATACAATGAGCAGTTCTTC
size: .; D: .; V: TRBV15; J: TRBJ1-2; CDR3: CATSRVELQWGYGYTF; DNA: TGTGCCACCAGCAGAGTGGAACTTCAGTGGGGTTATGGCTACACCTTC
size: .; D: .; V: TRBV30; J: TRBJ1-1; CDR3: CAWRFGSTEAFF; DNA: TGTGCCTGGAGATTTGGGAGCACTGAAGCTTTCTTT
size: .; D: TRBD1; V: TRBV7-9; J: TRBJ1-5; CDR3: CASSSGYNRGQPQHF; DNA: TGTGCCAGCAGCTCCGGGTACAACAGGGGTCAGCCCCAGCATTTT
size: .; D: .; V: TRBV18; J: TRBJ2-3; CDR3: CASSPQSSSTDTQYF; DNA: TGTGCCAGCTCACCACAAAGCTCTAGCACAGATACGCAGTATTTT
size: .; D: .; V: TRBV28; J: TRBJ2-3; CDR3: CASSPPSGAIAHTQYF; DNA: TGTGCCAGCAGTCCTCCGAGTGGCGCAATCGCCCATACGCAGTATTTT
size: .; D: TRBD1; V: TRBV9; J: TRBJ2-1; CDR3: CASSFTGVTSYNEQFF; DNA: TGTGCCAGCAGCTTTACAGGGGTAACCTCCTACAATGAGCAGTTCTTC
size: .; D: TRBD1; V: TRBV19; J: TRBJ2-7; CDR3: CASKPGQGSYEQYF; DNA: TGTGCCAGTAAACCGGGACAGGGTTCGTACGAGCAGTACTTC
size: .; D: .; V: TRBV6-5; J: TRBJ2-2; CDR3: CASRQTGAYGELFF; DNA: TGTGCCAGCAGGCAAACTGGGGCGTACGGGGAGCTGTTTTTT
size: .; D: TRBD1; V: TRBV5-1; J: TRBJ2-7; CDR3: CASSLDTGGHEQYF; DNA: TGCGCCAGCAGCTTGGATACAGGGGGGCACGAGCAGTACTTC
size: .; D: .; V: TRBV6-5; J: TRBJ1-1; CDR3: CASSPQGVLVTEAFF; DNA: TGTGCCAGCAGCCCCCAAGGGGTCCTGGTCACTGAAGCTTTCTTT
size: .; D: .; V: TRBV18; J: TRBJ1-3; CDR3: CASSSSGAKSGNTIYF; DNA: TGTGCCAGCTCATCTTCCGGGGCAAAGTCAGGAAACACCATATATTTT
size: .; D: .; V: TRBV6-5; J: TRBJ1-2; CDR3: CASRPPFRSDYGYTF; DNA: TGTGCCAGCAGACCACCCTTTCGGTCTGACTATGGCTACACCTTC
size: .; D: TRBD2; V: TRBV5-1; J: TRBJ2-3; CDR3: CASRTSGGPTDTQYF; DNA: TGCGCCAGTAGGACTAGCGGGGGACCCACAGATACGCAGTATTTT
size: .; D: .; V: TRBV5-1; J: TRBJ1-1; CDR3: CASSLAGGASEAFF; DNA: TGCGCCAGCAGCTTGGCGGGGGGCGCGTCTGAAGCTTTCTTT
size: .; D: .; V: TRBV15; J: TRBJ2-2; CDR3: CATSRPQDSRNTGELFF; DNA: TGTGCCACCAGCAGACCCCAGGACAGTAGGAACACCGGGGAGCTGTTTTTT
size: .; D: TRBD1; V: TRBV28; J: TRBJ1-1; CDR3: CASSDSFDRGAFF; DNA: TGTGCCAGCAGTGATTCCTTCGACAGGGGGGCTTTCTTT
size: .; D: .; V: TRBV18; J: TRBJ1-3; CDR3: CASSLSFVRGVSGNTIYF; DNA: TGTGCCAGCTCACTTTCCTTCGTCAGGGGAGTCTCTGGAAACACCATATATTTT
size: .; D: .; V: TRBV5-1; J: TRBJ2-3; CDR3: CASSPGGDTDTQYF; DNA: TGCGCCAGCAGCCCTGGAGGAGACACAGATACGCAGTATTTT
size: .; D: .; V: TRBV5-1; J: TRBJ2-5; CDR3: CASSFRRVRETQYF; DNA: TGCGCCAGCAGCTTTCGCAGGGTACGGGAGACCCAGTACTTC
size: .; D: .; V: TRBV19; J: TRBJ2-5; CDR3: CASSMTPSVQETQYF; DNA: TGTGCCAGTAGTATGACTCCGAGCGTACAAGAGACCCAGTACTTC
size: .; D: .; V: TRBV7-9; J: TRBJ1-5; CDR3: CASSSSLGSSRQPQHF; DNA: TGTGCCAGCAGCTCCTCCCTTGGTTCTTCTCGTCAGCCCCAGCATTTT
size: .; D: .; V: TRBV6-6; J: TRBJ2-7; CDR3: CASSYLWDSYEQYF; DNA: TGTGCCAGCAGTTACCTGTGGGACTCCTACGAGCAGTACTTC
size: .; D: .; V: TRBV11-3; J: TRBJ2-1; CDR3: CASSPGPSSYNEQFF; DNA: TGTGCCAGCAGCCCGGGCCCAAGCTCCTACAATGAGCAGTTCTTC
size: .; D: TRBD2; V: TRBV5-5; J: TRBJ2-2; CDR3: CASSFPAGVNTGELFF; DNA: TGTGCCAGCAGCTTCCCAGCGGGAGTGAACACCGGGGAGCTGTTTTTT
size: .; D: TRBD1; V: TRBV7-3; J: TRBJ1-2; CDR3: CASSSAQGGGYTF; DNA: TGTGCCAGCAGCTCCGCCCAGGGGGGTGGCTACACCTTC
size: once; D: .; V: TRBV4-2; J: TRBJ2-3; CDR3: CASNPGRTDTQYF; DNA: TGTGCCAGCAACCCGGGACGAACAGATACGCAGTATTTT
size: .; D: TRBD2; V: TRBV2; J: TRBJ2-3; CDR3: CASRSGSVTDTQYF; DNA: TGTGCCAGCCGCAGCGGGAGCGTGACAGATACGCAGTATTTT
size: few; D: .; V: TRBV7-3; J: TRBJ1-5; CDR3: CANLVLGLPYSNQPQHF; DNA: TGTGCCAACTTGGTACTAGGACTACCTTATAGCAATCAGCCCCAGCATTTT
size: .; D: TRBD2; V: TRBV4-2; J: TRBJ2-1; CDR3: CASSQPTSGGRNEQFF; DNA: TGTGCCAGCAGCCAACCGACTAGCGGGGGCCGGAATGAGCAGTTCTTC
size: medium-sized; D: TRBD1; V: TRBV4-2; J: TRBJ2-1; CDR3: CASSQDLGTGIRNEQFF; DNA: TGTGCCAGCAGCCAAGATCTCGGGACAGGGATAAGGAATGAGCAGTTCTTC
size: once; D: .; V: TRBV10-3; J: TRBJ1-1; CDR3: CAISESGGRGNTEAFF; DNA: TGTGCCATCAGTGAAAGCGGGGGGAGGGGAAACACTGAAGCTTTCTTT